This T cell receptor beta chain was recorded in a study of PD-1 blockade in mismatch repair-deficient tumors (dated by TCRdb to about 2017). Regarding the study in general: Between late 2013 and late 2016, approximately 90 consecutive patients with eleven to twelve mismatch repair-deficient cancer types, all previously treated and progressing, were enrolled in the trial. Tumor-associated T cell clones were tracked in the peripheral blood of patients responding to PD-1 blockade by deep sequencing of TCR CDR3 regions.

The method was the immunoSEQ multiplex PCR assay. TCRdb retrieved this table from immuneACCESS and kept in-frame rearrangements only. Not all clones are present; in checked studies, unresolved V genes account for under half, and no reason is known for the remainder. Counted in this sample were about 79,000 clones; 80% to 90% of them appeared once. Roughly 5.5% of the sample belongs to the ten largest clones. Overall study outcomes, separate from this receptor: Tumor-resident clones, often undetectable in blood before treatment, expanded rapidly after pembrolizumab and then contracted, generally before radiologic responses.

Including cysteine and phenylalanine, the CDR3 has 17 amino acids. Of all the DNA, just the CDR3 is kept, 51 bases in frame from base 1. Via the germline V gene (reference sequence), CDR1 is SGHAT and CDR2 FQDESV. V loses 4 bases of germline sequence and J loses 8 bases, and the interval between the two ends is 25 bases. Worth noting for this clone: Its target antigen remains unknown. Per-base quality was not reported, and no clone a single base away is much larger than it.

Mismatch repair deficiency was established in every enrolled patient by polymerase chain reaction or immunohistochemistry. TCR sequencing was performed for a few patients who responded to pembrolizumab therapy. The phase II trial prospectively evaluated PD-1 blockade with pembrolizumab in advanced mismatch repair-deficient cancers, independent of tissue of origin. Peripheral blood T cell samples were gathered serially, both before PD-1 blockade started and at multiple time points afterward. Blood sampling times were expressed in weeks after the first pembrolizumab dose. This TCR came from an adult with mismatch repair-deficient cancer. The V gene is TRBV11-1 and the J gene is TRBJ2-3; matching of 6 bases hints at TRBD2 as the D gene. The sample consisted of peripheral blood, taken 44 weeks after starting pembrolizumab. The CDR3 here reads CASSSPAGLALVGTQYF. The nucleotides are TGTGCCAGCAGCTCCCCGGCGGGACTGGCGCTGGTCGGTACGCAGTATTTT.